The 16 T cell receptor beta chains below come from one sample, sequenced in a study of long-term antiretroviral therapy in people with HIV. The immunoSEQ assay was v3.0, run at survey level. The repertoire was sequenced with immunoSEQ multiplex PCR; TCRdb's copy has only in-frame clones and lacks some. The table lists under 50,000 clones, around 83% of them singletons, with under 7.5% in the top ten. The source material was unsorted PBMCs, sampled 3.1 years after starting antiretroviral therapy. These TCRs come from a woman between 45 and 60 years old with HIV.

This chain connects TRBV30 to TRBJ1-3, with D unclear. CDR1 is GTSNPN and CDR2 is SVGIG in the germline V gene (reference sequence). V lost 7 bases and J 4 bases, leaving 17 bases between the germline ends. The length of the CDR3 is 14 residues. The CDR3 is CASLGVGSGNTIYF. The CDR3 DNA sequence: TGTGCCTCCCTAGGCGTGGGTTCGGGAAACACCATATATTTT.

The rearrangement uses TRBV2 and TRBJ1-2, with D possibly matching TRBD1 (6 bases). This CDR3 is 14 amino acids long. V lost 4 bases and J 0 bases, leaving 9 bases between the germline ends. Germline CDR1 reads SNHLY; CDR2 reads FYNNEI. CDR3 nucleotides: TGTGCCAGCAGTGTGGACAGTTCTAACTATGGCTACACCTTC. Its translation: CASSVDSSNYGYTF.

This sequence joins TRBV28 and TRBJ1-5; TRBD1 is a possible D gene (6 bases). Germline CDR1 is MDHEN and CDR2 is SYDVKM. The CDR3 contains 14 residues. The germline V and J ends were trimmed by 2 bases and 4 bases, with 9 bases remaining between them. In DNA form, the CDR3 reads TGTGCCAGCAGTTTACCAGGGGATAATCAGCCCCAGCATTTT. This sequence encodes CASSLPGDNQPQHF.

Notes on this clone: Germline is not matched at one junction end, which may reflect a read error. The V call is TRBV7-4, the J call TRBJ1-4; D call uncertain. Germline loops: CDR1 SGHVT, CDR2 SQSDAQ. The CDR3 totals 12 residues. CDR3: CASSLVGPPRPF. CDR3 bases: TGTGCCAGCAGCTTAGTAGGGCCCCCCCGACCGTTT.

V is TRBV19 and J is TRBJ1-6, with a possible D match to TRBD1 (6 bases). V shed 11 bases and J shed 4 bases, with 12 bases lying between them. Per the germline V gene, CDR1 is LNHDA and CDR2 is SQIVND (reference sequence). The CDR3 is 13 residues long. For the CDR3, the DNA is TGTGCCGGGGGAGGACAGTATAATTCACCCCTCCACTTT. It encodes CAGGGQYNSPLHF. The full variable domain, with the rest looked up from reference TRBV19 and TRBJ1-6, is DGGITQSPKYLFRKEGQNVTLSCEQNLNHDAMYWYRQDPGQGLRLIYYSQIVNDFQKGDIAEGYSVSREKKESFPLTVTSAQKNPTAFYLCAGGGQYNSPLHFGNGTRLTVT.

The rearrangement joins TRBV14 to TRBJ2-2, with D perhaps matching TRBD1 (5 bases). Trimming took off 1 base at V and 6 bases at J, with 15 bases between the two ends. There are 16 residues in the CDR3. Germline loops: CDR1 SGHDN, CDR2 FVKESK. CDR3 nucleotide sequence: TGTGCCAGCAGCCAAGGACGTGGCAGGGTTTCCGGGGAGCTGTTTTTT. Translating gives CASSQGRGRVSGELFF.

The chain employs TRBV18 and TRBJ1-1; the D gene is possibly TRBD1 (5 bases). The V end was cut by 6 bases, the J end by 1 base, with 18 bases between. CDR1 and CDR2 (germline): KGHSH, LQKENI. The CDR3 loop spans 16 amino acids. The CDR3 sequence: CASSGAQASRNTEAFF. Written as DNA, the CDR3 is TGTGCCAGCTCCGGGGCCCAGGCTTCCAGGAACACTGAAGCTTTCTTT.

The CDR3 protein is CASRQTFNSPLHF. The CDR3 DNA reads TGTGCCAGCAGACAGACCTTTAATTCACCCCTCCACTTT. The chain links TRBV6-5 to TRBJ1-6; D uncertain. CDR1 and CDR2 (germline): MNHEY, SVGAGI. V was clipped by 6 bases and J by 6 bases, with 9 bases between them. The CDR3 spans 13 residues.

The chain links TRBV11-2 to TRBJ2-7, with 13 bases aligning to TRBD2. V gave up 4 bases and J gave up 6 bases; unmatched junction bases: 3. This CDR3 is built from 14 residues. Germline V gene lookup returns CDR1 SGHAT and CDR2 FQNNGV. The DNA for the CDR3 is TGTGCCAGCAGCTATACTAGCGGGGGGGGCGAGCAGTACTTC. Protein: CASSYTSGGGEQYF.

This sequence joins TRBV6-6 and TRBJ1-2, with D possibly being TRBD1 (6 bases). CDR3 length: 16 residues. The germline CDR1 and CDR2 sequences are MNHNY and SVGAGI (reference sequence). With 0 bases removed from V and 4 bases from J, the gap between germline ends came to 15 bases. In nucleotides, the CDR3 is TGTGCCAGCAGTTACTCACGGGGGGGGCGAAGCTATGGCTACACCTTC. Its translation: CASSYSRGGRSYGYTF.

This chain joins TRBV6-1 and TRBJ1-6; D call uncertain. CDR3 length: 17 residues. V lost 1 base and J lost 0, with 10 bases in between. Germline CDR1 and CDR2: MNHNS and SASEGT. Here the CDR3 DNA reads TGTGCCAGCAGTGAAGTTCCCCCGAGCTCCTATAATTCACCCCTCCACTTT. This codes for CASSEVPPSSYNSPLHF.

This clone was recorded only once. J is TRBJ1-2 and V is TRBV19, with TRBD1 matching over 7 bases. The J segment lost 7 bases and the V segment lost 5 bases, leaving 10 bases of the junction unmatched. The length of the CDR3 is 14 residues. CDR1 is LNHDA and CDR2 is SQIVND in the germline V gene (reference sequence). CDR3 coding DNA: TGTGCCAGTAGTCTCCTCGGACAGGAGGTTGGCTACACCTTC. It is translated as CASSLLGQEVGYTF.

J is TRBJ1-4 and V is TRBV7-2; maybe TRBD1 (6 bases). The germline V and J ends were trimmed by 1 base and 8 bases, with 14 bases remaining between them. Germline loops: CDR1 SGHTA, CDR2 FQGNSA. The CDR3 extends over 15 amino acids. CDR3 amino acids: CASSLGPGGREKLFF. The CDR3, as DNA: TGTGCCAGCAGCTTAGGGCCGGGGGGCCGGGAAAAACTGTTTTTT.

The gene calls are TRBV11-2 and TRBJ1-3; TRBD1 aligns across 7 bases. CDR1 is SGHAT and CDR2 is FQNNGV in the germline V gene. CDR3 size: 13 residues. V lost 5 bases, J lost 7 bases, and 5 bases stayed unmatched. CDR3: CASSPGTVNTIYF. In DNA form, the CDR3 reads TGTGCCAGCAGCCCCGGGACAGTTAACACCATATATTTT.

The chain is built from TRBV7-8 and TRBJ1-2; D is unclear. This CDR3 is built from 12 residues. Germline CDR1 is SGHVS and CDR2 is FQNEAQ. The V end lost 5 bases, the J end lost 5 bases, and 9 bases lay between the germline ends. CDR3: CASSPNSYGYTF. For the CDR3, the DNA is TGTGCCAGCAGCCCCAACAGTTATGGCTACACCTTC.

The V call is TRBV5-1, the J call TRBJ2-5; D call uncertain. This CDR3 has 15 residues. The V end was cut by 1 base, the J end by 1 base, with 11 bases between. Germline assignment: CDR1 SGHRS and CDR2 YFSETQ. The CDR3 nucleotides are TGCGCCAGCAGCTTGCAAGAACCATCCCAAGAGACCCAGTACTTC. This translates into CASSLQEPSQETQYF. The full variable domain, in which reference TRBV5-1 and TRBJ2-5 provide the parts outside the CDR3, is KAGVTQTPRYLIKTRGQQVTLSCSPISGHRSVSWYQQTPGQGLQFLFEYFSETQRNKGNFPGRFSGRQFSNSRSEMNVSTLELGDSALYLCASSLQEPSQETQYFGPGTRLLVL.